One sample yielded the 9 T cell receptor beta chains listed below, sequenced in a study of metastatic and nonmetastatic thyroid tumors. MiXCR was used by TCRdb to re-call the PCR reads. The profile covers 15,000 to 20,000 clones, with approximately 29% appearing a single time and less than 25% taken by the ten largest. Every patient underwent thyroid surgery untreated. Sequenced: adjacent normal tissue. The receptors were sampled from a female donor with papillary thyroid cancer or a benign thyroid nodule (not recorded which). Some clones in this sample may be carry-over from other donors' samples.

This rearrangement joins TRBV4-1 to TRBJ1-5, with D maybe TRBD1 (6 bases). Germline V gene sequence: CDR1 MGHRA, CDR2 YSYEKL. This CDR3 has 16 residues. The V gene lost 6 bases and the J gene lost 2 bases, with 17 bases spanning the gap. This CDR3 is CASSSIQGIGNQPQHF. As DNA, the CDR3 is TGCGCCAGCAGTTCCATACAGGGAATTGGCAATCAGCCCCAGCATTTT.

This clone appeared a few times. This chain connects TRBV2 to TRBJ2-3; 7 bases line up with TRBD2. V dropped 8 bases and J dropped 2; count of bases not matched to a gene: 4. Per the germline V gene, CDR1 is SNHLY and CDR2 is FYNNEI. The CDR3 runs to 13 residues. The CDR3 reads CASGREITDTQYF. The CDR3 DNA reads as TGTGCCAGCGGGAGGGAAATCACAGATACGCAGTATTTT.

With respect to this clone: An end of the junction does not agree with germline; a read error may underlie this. The chain uses TRBV12-3 or TRBV12-4 and TRBJ2-2; TRBD2 aligns across 7 bases. The CDR3 spans 20 residues. The CDR3 nucleotides are TGTGCCAGCAGTTTAGTGCCGGGAATATCGGGGGGACCCAACTCCGGGGAGCTATTTTTT. Translated, it gives CASSLVPGISGGPNSGELFF.

The V gene is TRBV6-5, the J gene TRBJ2-3, with 9 bases that match TRBD1. This CDR3 has 17 amino acids. CDR1 and CDR2 from the germline V gene are MNHEY and SVGAGI. The J segment lost 1 base and the V segment lost 0 bases, leaving 5 bases of the junction unmatched. CDR3 protein: CASSYSIGTGRTDTQYF. CDR3 coding DNA: TGTGCCAGCAGTTACTCGATCGGGACAGGGCGCACAGATACGCAGTATTTT.

With respect to this clone: Germline and junction disagree at one end, which may indicate a read error. The J gene is TRBJ2-3, the V gene TRBV6-5; a weak D match, TRBD2 (5 bases). Germline CDR1 and CDR2: MNHEY and SVGAGI. The CDR3 sequence is 14 residues long. DNA for the CDR3: TGTGCCTGCAAATTGACTCGAAGCACAGATAGGCGGGATTTT. It yields the protein CACKLTRSTDRRDF.

This clone has ten or more counts. The chain recombines TRBV9 with TRBJ2-7; TRBD2 matches at 7 bases. The CDR3 loop spans 15 amino acids. With V trimmed by 3 bases and J by 4 bases, 10 bases remained unmatched. Germline values: CDR1 SGDLS, CDR2 YYNGEE. Here the CDR3 DNA reads TGTGCCAGCAGCGGTGCCAAGGGCGGGAGTTACGAGCAGTACTTC. The encoded protein is CASSGAKGGSYEQYF.

DNA for the CDR3: TGCGCCAGCAGCATCGGCAGGGATGGCTACACCTTC. It is translated as CASSIGRDGYTF. The chain is built from TRBV5-1 and TRBJ1-2; perhaps TRBD1 as D (5 bases). The CDR3 is 12 residues long. Germline V CDR1 and CDR2: SGHRS, YFSETQ. V was cut by 4 bases and J by 6 bases, with 10 bases left in between. The full variable domain, in which reference TRBV5-1 and TRBJ1-2 provide the parts outside the CDR3, is KAGVTQTPRYLIKTRGQQVTLSCSPISGHRSVSWYQQTPGQGLQFLFEYFSETQRNKGNFPGRFSGRQFSNSRSEMNVSTLELGDSALYLCASSIGRDGYTFGSGTRLTVV.

The rearrangement links TRBV6-1 to TRBJ1-1; D perhaps matches TRBD1 (5 bases). The CDR3 is 14 amino acids. The germline CDR1 and CDR2 sequences are MNHNS and SASEGT. V lost 1 base to trimming and J lost 4 bases, with 10 bases between them. The DNA of the CDR3 is TGTGCCAGCAGTGAAGGGAGGGGAGGCACTGAAGCTTTCTTT. Residues: CASSEGRGGTEAFF.

This chain connects TRBV19 to TRBJ1-5; D gene unclear. Germline CDR1 is LNHDA and CDR2 is SQIVND (reference sequence). The ends were cut back, 3 bases at V and 0 bases at J, with 24 bases in the middle. The CDR3 has 20 residues. CDR3 DNA sequence: TGTGCCAGTAGTATCCGCCTTATCCCCTCCGAGTCTTATAGCAATCAGCCCCAGCATTTT. Its protein product is CASSIRLIPSESYSNQPQHF.